This section outlines one T cell receptor beta chain sequence together with its context. What it recognizes is unknown. These data belong to a study of graft-versus-host responses after intestinal transplantation. Whole-study results and caveats: High graft-versus-host to host-versus-graft clonal ratios were seen in allografts of patients with graft-donor T cell macrochimerism. Maximum circulating GvH clone levels tracked with early post-transplant HvG decreases. Recipient marrow held GvH clones, some first seen in ileum or blood.

The CDR3 contains 17 residues. J was trimmed by 8 bases and V by 3 bases; bases with no gene match: 15. Germline assignment: CDR1 MGHRA and CDR2 YSYEKL. The method was immunoSEQ multiplex PCR; TCRdb's version includes in-frame clones alone and lacks a portion of them. The sample consists of more than 65,000 clones, around 93% of them appearing once. The chain joins TRBV4-1 to TRBJ2-1, with 8 nucleotides matching TRBD2. This receptor was obtained from a human donor who was the organ donor for an intestinal transplant. The sequenced sample was unstimulated CD8+ T cells sorted from spleen or lymph node cells, obtained before transplant. For the CDR3, the DNA is TGCGCCAGCAGCCATTCTGCCCCGGGACTAGTGGTTGATGAGCAGTTCTTC. Translated: CASSHSAPGLVVDEQFF.